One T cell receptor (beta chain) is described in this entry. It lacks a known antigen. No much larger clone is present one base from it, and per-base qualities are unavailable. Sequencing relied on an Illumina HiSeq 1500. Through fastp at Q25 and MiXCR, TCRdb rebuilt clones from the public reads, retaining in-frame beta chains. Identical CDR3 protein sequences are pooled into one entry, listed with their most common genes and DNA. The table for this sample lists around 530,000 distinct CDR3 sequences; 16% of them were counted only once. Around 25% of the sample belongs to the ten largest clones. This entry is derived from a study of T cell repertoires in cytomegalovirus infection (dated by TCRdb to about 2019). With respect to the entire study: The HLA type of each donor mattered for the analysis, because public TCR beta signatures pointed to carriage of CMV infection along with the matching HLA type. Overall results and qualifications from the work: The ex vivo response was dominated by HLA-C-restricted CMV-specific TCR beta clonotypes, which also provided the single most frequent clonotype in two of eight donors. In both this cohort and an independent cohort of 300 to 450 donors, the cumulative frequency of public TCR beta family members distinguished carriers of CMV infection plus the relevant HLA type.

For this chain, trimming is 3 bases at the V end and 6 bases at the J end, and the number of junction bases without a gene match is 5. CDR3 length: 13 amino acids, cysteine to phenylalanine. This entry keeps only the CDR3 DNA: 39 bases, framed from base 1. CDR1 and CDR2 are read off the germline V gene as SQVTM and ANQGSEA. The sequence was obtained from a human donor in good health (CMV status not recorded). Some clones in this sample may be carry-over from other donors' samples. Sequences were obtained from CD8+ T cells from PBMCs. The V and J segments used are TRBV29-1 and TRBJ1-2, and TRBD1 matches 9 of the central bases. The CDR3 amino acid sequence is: CSVEKQGADGYTF. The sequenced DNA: TGCAGCGTTGAGAAACAGGGGGCGGATGGCTACACCTTC.